A selection of T cell receptor beta chains follows, all from one sample in a study of control samples from healthy donors and cancer patients. Produced via immunoSEQ multiplex PCR; TCRdb's table is partial and in-frame only. The sample contains about 89,000 clones, over 75% of which appear only once. The sequencing input was blood. Receptor source: a woman aged 40 to 50 in good health. The CDR3 runs from the conserved cysteine through the conserved F or W. A D gene is named only where the DNA matches it firmly. Not every row has a clone size; where given, it reads once, few, many or a size class.

cdr3_aa	cdr3_nt	clone_size	j_call	v_call	d_call
CASSPPSNRGTNTEAFF	TGTGCCAGCTCACCACCGAGTAACAGGGGGACAAACACTGAAGCTTTCTTT	.	TRBJ1-1	TRBV18	TRBD1
CASSPQGTGHEKLFF	TGTGCCAGCAGCCCCCAGGGGACGGGTCATGAAAAACTGTTTTTT	.	TRBJ1-4	TRBV7-2	.
CASSHPGTSGGVSYNEQFF	TGTGCCAGCAGCCATCCCGGGACTAGCGGGGGGGTGTCCTACAATGAGCAGTTCTTC	.	TRBJ2-1	TRBV7-9	TRBD2
CASSSSGGGFNEKLFF	TGTGCCAGCAGCTCATCCGGGGGTGGGTTTAATGAAAAACTGTTTTTT	.	TRBJ1-4	TRBV7-2	.
CARPRREIRMNTEAFF	TGTGCCCGCCCCAGAAGGGAGATAAGGATGAACACTGAAGCTTTCTTT	.	TRBJ1-1	TRBV5-3	.
CASSYTTGARSPLHF	TGTGCCAGCAGTTACACCACCGGGGCCCGTTCACCCCTCCACTTT	.	TRBJ1-6	TRBV6-5	.
CASSLTFTDTQYF	TGTGCCAGCAGTTTGACTTTCACAGATACGCAGTATTTT	once	TRBJ2-3	TRBV27	.
CASSSGPADYGYTF	TGTGCCAGCAGCTCGGGGCCTGCTGACTATGGCTACACCTTC	.	TRBJ1-2	TRBV5-5	.
CAWRRRTGSNEQFF	TGTGCCTGGAGACGACGGACAGGGTCGAATGAGCAGTTCTTC	once	TRBJ2-1	TRBV30	TRBD1
CATSDYGSGARETQYF	TGTGCCACCAGTGATTACGGTAGCGGGGCGCGAGAGACCCAGTACTTC	.	TRBJ2-5	TRBV24-1	TRBD2
CAWGGYEQYF	TGTGCCTGGGGGGGCTACGAGCAGTACTTC	.	TRBJ2-7	TRBV30	.
CASSLASSAGAGGGYTF	TGTGCCAGCAGCTTAGCGTCCTCGGCGGGCGCGGGCGGTGGCTACACCTTC	.	TRBJ1-2	TRBV7-2	.
CAWSPNGGAYEQYF	TGTGCCTGGAGCCCCAACGGGGGGGCATACGAGCAGTACTTC	.	TRBJ2-7	TRBV30	TRBD2
CASSTTANGEQFF	TGTGCCAGCAGTACGACAGCAAACGGTGAGCAGTTCTTC	.	TRBJ2-1	TRBV12-3/TRBV12-4	.
CASSERDRLNTEAFF	TGTGCCAGCAGTGAAAGGGACAGATTGAACACTGAAGCTTTCTTT	once	TRBJ1-1	TRBV6-1	TRBD1
CASSRNTGELFF	TGTGCCAGCAGCCGGAACACCGGGGAGCTGTTTTTT	.	TRBJ2-2	TRBV14	.
CASSEGQGANNEQFF	TGTGCCAGCAGCGAAGGACAGGGGGCGAACAATGAGCAGTTCTTC	.	TRBJ2-1	TRBV7-3	TRBD1
CASSINRQETQYF	TGTGCCAGTAGTATAAACAGGCAAGAGACCCAGTACTTC	.	TRBJ2-5	TRBV19	.
CASSNPLAGRTDTQYF	TGTGCCAGCAGTAACCCCCTGGCGGGACGCACAGATACGCAGTATTTT	.	TRBJ2-3	TRBV2	.
CASSPGGRLYGYTF	TGCGCCAGCAGCCCCGGTGGGAGGCTCTATGGCTACACCTTC	.	TRBJ1-2	TRBV4-3	.
CASSLTGAMNTEAFF	TGTGCCAGTAGCCTGACAGGGGCAATGAACACTGAAGCTTTCTTT	.	TRBJ1-1	TRBV19	TRBD1